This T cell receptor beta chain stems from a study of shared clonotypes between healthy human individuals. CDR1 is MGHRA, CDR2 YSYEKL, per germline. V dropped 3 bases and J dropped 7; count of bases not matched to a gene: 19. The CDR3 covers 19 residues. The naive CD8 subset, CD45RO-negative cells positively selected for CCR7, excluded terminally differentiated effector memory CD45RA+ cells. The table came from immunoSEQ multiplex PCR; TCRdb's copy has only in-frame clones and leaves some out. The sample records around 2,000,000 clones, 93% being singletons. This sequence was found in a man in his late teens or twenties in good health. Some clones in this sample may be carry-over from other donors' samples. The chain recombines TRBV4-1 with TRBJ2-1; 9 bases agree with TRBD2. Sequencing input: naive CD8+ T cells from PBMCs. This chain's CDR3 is CASSQGPASSGIVGNEQFF. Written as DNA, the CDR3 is TGCGCCAGCAGCCAGGGTCCCGCGTCTAGCGGGATTGTTGGGAATGAGCAGTTCTTC.